Listed below are T cell receptor beta chains from one sample, sequenced in a study of blood T cell repertoires in COVID-19. Only in-frame clones appear in the TCRdb table, and some are missing; sequencing was by immunoSEQ multiplex PCR. The sample carries 250,000 to 350,000 clones, 86% recorded once. Sequencing used peripheral blood. The receptors were sampled from a woman in her forties or fifties with acute or convalescent COVID-19. CDR3s include the opening cysteine and the closing phenylalanine or tryptophan. The D gene is left open where the match is weak. Size is stated for part of the rows, as once, few or many counts, or as a class when the clone is expanded.

TRBJ2-1 TRBV7-9 . . TGTGCCAGCAGCTTTTTGGTCGGGCAGTTCTTC CASSFLVGQFF
TRBJ1-1 TRBV18 TRBD1 once TGTGCCAGCTCTTACCGACAGGGGACTAACACTGAAGCTTTCTTT CASSYRQGTNTEAFF
TRBJ2-7 TRBV7-9 TRBD1 . TGTGCCAGCAGCTCCCGGGACAGGGGGGCCTACGAGCAGTACTTC CASSSRDRGAYEQYF
TRBJ1-2 TRBV27 TRBD1 . TGTGCCAGCGGAAAGGGACAGAAACATGGCTACACCTTC CASGKGQKHGYTF
TRBJ2-7 TRBV6-5 . . TGTGCCAGCAGTTTGAGTCTCCTAAACTACGAGCAGTACTTC CASSLSLLNYEQYF
TRBJ2-3 TRBV4-3 TRBD2 . TGCGCCAGCAGCCAAGATCCAGCGGGAGCAAGTACGCAGTATTTT CASSQDPAGASTQYF
TRBJ2-5 TRBV5-6 . . TGTGCCAGCAGACGGTTGGACAGATCCCAAGAGACCCAGTACTTC CASRRLDRSQETQYF
TRBJ2-2 TRBV5-1 . . TGCGCCAGCAGCCAGCAGGCAGGGGACACCGGGGAGCTGTTTTTT CASSQQAGDTGELFF
TRBJ2-3 TRBV5-1 . . TGCGCCAGCAGCTTCTCTAGCACAGATACGCAGTATTTT CASSFSSTDTQYF
TRBJ1-6 TRBV7-9 TRBD1 . TGTGCCAGCAGCGCGCAGGGGGCAAGTAATTCACCCCTCCACTTT CASSAQGASNSPLHF
TRBJ2-3 TRBV27 TRBD2 . TGTGCCAGCACCACCCCAAGTAGCGGGAGAATAGATACGCAGTATTTT CASTTPSSGRIDTQYF
TRBJ2-2 TRBV7-7 TRBD2 . TGTGCCAGCAGCTTATGTGGGACCGGGACTAGCGGGAGGATCCAGGTCGGGGAGCTGTTTTTT CASSLCGTGTSGRIQVGELFF
TRBJ1-1 TRBV28 . . TGTGCCAGCAGTTCGGGGGGGATGAGAACTGAAGCTTTCTTT CASSSGGMRTEAFF
TRBJ1-5 TRBV19 . . TGTGCCAGTAGTATAGGGAGGGGTTGGAATCAGCCCCAGCATTTT CASSIGRGWNQPQHF
TRBJ1-5 TRBV4-1 . . TGCGCCAGCAGCCAAGAGGGTAATTCGGGATATCAGCCCCAGCATTTT CASSQEGNSGYQPQHF
TRBJ2-7 TRBV29-1 TRBD1 . TGCAGCGTTACCGGGACAGGGACCGACGAGCAGTACTTC CSVTGTGTDEQYF
TRBJ2-3 TRBV27 TRBD2 . TGTGCCAGCAGTTTAAGGGGACTAGCGGGTACATCGGATACGCAGTATTTT CASSLRGLAGTSDTQYF
TRBJ2-7 TRBV2 TRBD1 . TGTGCCAGCGGGGACAGAACAGAGCAGTACTTC CASGDRTEQYF
TRBJ1-5 TRBV4-3 TRBD1 . TGCGCCAGCAGCCAAGATCTAGGGGCGACAGGGAATCAGCCCCAGCATTTT CASSQDLGATGNQPQHF
TRBJ1-4 TRBV7-2 . . TGTGCCAGCAGCTCCGCCCGAGGCGTTAATGAAAAACTGTTTTTT CASSSARGVNEKLFF
TRBJ1-5 TRBV7-2 TRBD1 . TGTGCCAGCAGCATCTCCGGGACAGGGGGGTTTAGCAATCAGCCCCAGCATTTT CASSISGTGGFSNQPQHF
TRBJ2-5 TRBV7-2 TRBD2 few TGTGCCAGCAGCTTACAAGCGGGGAGGGGAATCCAAGAGACCCAGTACTTC CASSLQAGRGIQETQYF
TRBJ2-2 TRBV7-3 . . TGTGCCAGCAGCCCCCCGAGAGGGGAGCTGTTTTTT CASSPPRGELFF
TRBJ2-1 TRBV6-1 . . TGTGCCAGCAGTGAATACGGCGGGAACTCCTACAATGAGCAGTTCTTC CASSEYGGNSYNEQFF
TRBJ1-1 TRBV19 . . TGTGCCAGCTCTGACTCCGGGTTCATGAACACTGAAGCTTTCTTT CASSDSGFMNTEAFF
TRBJ2-7 TRBV21-1 . few TGTGCCAGCAGCAAAGCGGGACAGGGATCCTACGAGCAGTACTTC CASSKAGQGSYEQYF
TRBJ1-5 TRBV7-8 . few TGTGCCAGCAGCTTATTCTCGCGGGGTTTCTTTCAGCCCCAGCATTTT CASSLFSRGFFQPQHF
TRBJ2-7 TRBV20-1 TRBD1 . TGCAGTGGGGACAGGGGTTACGAGCAGTACTTC CSGDRGYEQYF
TRBJ1-3 TRBV7-6 TRBD1 . TGTGCCAGCAGGGAGACAGGGTCCGCTGGAAACACCATATATTTT CASRETGSAGNTIYF
TRBJ2-5 TRBV19 TRBD1 . TGTGCCAGTAGTCCCGGACAGGGAAGAGAGACCCAGTACTTC CASSPGQGRETQYF
TRBJ2-3 TRBV21-1 . . TGTGCCAGCAGCAAAGTATTAGGGGGACGTGAGTGCACAGATACGCAGTATTTT CASSKVLGGRECTDTQYF
TRBJ2-5 TRBV27 TRBD2 . TGTGCCAGCAGTTTATCACCCGGCGGCGGGAGAGGAGAGACCCAGTACTTC CASSLSPGGGRGETQYF
TRBJ2-7 TRBV7-9 . . TGTGCCAGCAGACTACAGGTAAACGAGCAGTACTTC CASRLQVNEQYF
TRBJ2-7 TRBV12-3/TRBV12-4 . . TGTGCCAGCACCCCGGACACCCTTTACGAGCAGTACTTC CASTPDTLYEQYF
TRBJ1-1 TRBV18 . . TGTGCCAGCTCACCAGGGGGACAAGGGAACACTGAAGCTTTCTTT CASSPGGQGNTEAFF
TRBJ2-3 TRBV19 TRBD2 . TGTGCCAGTAGTATAGGACTAGCGGGAGGTTCAGATACGCAGTATTTT CASSIGLAGGSDTQYF
TRBJ2-2 TRBV6-2/TRBV6-3 . . TGTGCCAGCAGTATTGCATTACGGACCGGGGAGCTGTTTTTT CASSIALRTGELFF
TRBJ2-1 TRBV15 . . TGTGCCACCAGCAGGGGGAGGAGGAATGAGCAGTTCTTC CATSRGRRNEQFF
TRBJ2-2 TRBV7-2 TRBD2 . TGTGCCAGCAGCTTAGATGGGACTAGCGGGAGTCACGGGGAGCTGTTTTTT CASSLDGTSGSHGELFF